This T cell receptor (beta chain) was sequenced for a study of T cells in Graves' hyperthyroidism and ophthalmopathy. Study-level information: Specimen type is peripheral blood, collected at initial diagnosis prior to any treatment.

TCR beta CDR3 regions were amplified from RNA. The HTBI primer set was used in a first-round RT-PCR of the TCR CDR3. TCRdb passed the multiplex PCR reads through MiXCR, listing each CDR3 protein once. The repertoire holds some 500,000 distinct CDR3 sequences, with approximately 15% as singletons. Newly diagnosed hyperthyroidism, duration under 2 months, in patients aged 18 to 65. The TCR comes from a woman between 18 and 29 years old with Graves' hyperthyroidism. The sequencing input was blood.

The CDR3: CASRGTSGRAGELFF. As DNA, the CDR3 is TGTGCCAGCAGAGGGACTAGCGGGAGAGCCGGGGAGCTGTTTTTT. This chain connects TRBV2 to TRBJ2-2; 14 bases fit TRBD2. Trimming cost V 6 bases and J 6 bases; bases outside gene matches: 3. Germline V CDR1 and CDR2: SNHLY, FYNNEI. This CDR3 has 15 amino acids.